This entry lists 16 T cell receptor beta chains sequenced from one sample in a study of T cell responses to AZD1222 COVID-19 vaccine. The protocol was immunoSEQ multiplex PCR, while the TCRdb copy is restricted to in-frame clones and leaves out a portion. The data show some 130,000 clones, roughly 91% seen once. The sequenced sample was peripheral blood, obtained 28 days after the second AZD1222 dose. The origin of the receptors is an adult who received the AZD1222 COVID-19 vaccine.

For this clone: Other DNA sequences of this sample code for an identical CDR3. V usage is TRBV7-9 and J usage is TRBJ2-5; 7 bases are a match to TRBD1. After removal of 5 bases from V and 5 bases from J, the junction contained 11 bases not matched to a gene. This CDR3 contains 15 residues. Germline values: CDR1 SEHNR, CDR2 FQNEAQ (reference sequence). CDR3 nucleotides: TGTGCCAGCAGCCAAAGACAGGGCTATGTTGAGACCCAGTACTTC. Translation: CASSQRQGYVETQYF.

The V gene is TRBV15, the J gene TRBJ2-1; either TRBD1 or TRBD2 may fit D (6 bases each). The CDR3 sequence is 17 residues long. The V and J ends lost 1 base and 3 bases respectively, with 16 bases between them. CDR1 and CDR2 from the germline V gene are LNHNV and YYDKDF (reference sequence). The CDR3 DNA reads TGTGCCACCAGCAGAGGAGTAGGGGGAGGCCACTACAATGAGCAGTTCTTC. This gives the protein CATSRGVGGGHYNEQFF. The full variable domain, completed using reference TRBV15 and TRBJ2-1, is DAMVIQNPRYQVTQFGKPVTLSCSQTLNHNVMYWYQQKSSQAPKLLFHYYDKDFNNEADTPDNFQSRRPNTSFCFLDIRSPGLGDTAMYLCATSRGVGGGHYNEQFFGPGTRLTVL.

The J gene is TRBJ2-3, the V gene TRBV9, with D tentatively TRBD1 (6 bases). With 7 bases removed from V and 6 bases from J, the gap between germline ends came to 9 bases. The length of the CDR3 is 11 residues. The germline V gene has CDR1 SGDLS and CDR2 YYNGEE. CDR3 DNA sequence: TGTGCCAGCGGGGGCGGGGATACGCAGTATTTT. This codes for CASGGGDTQYF.

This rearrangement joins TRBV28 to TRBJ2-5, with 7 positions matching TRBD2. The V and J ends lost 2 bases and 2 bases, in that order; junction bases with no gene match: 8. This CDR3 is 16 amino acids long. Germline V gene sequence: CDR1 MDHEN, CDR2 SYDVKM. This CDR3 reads CASSLRAGSMQETQYF. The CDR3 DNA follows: TGTGCCAGCAGTTTACGAGCGGGGAGCATGCAAGAGACCCAGTACTTC.

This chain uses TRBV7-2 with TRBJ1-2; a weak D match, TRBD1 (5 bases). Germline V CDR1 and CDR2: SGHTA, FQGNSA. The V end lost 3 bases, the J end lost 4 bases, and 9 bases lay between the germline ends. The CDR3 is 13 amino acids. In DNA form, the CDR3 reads TGTGCCAGCAGCTTTGGACAACGCTATGGCTACACCTTC. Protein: CASSFGQRYGYTF.

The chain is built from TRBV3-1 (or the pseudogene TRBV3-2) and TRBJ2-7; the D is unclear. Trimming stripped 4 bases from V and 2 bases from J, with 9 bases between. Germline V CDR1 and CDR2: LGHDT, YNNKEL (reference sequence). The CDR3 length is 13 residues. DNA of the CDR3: TGTGCCAGCAGCCTTAACCTTGCCTACGAGCAGTACTTC. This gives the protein CASSLNLAYEQYF.

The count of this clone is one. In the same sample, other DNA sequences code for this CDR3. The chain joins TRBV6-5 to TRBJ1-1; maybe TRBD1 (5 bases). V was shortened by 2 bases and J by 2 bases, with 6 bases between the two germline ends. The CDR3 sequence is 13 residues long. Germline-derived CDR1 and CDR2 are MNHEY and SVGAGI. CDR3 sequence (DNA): TGTGCCAGCAGTTACGGACAAAACACTGAAGCTTTCTTT. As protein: CASSYGQNTEAFF.

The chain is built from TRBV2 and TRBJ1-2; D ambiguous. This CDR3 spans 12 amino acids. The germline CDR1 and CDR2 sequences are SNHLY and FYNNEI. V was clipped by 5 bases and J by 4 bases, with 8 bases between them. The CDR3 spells CASSTGPYGYTF. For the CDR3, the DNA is TGTGCCAGCAGTACCGGCCCCTATGGCTACACCTTC.

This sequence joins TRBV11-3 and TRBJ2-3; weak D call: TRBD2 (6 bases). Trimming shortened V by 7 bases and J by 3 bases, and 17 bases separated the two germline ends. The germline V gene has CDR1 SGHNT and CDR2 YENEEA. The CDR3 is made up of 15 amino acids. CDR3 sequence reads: CASTRGTGVTDTQYF. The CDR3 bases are TGTGCCAGCACCCGGGGGACCGGAGTTACAGATACGCAGTATTTT.

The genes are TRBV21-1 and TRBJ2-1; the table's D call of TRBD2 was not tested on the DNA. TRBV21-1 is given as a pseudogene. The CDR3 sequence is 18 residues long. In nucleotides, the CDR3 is TGTGCCAGCAGCAAACCCGACCCAACTAGCGGGGGGTACAATGAGCAGTTCTTC. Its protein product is CASSKPDPTSGGYNEQFF.

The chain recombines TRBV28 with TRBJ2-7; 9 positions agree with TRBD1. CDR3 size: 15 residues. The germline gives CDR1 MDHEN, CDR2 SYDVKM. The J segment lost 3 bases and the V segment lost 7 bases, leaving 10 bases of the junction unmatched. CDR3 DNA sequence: TGTGCCAGCACATTGGCACAGGGGGCGGTCTACGAGCAGTACTTC. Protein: CASTLAQGAVYEQYF. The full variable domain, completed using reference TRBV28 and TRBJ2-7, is DVKVTQSSRYLVKRTGEKVFLECVQDMDHENMFWYRQDPGLGLRLIYFSYDVKMKEKGDIPEGYSVSREKKERFSLILESASTNQTSMYLCASTLAQGAVYEQYFGPGTRLTVT.

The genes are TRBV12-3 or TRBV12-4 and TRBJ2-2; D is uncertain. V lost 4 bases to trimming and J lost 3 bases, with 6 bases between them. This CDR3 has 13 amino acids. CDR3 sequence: CASSWVDTGELFF. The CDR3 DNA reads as TGTGCCAGCAGTTGGGTGGACACCGGGGAGCTGTTTTTT.

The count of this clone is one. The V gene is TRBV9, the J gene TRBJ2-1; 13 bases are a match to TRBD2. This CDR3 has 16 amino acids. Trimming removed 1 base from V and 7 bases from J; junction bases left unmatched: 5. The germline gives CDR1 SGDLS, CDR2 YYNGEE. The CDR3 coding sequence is TGTGCCAGCAGCGTAACTGTACTAGCGGGGGGGAATGAGCAGTTCTTC. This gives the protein CASSVTVLAGGNEQFF. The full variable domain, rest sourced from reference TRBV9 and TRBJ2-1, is DSGVTQTPKHLITATGQRVTLRCSPRSGDLSVYWYQQSLDQGLQFLIQYYNGEERAKGNILERFSAQQFPDLHSELNLSSLELGDSALYFCASSVTVLAGGNEQFFGPGTRLTVL.

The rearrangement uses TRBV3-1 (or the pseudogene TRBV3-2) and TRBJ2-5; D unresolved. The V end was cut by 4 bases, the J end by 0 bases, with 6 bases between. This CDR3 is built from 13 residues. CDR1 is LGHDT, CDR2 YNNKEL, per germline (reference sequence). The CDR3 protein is CASSLSNQETQYF. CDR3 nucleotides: TGTGCCAGCAGCCTTTCCAACCAAGAGACCCAGTACTTC.

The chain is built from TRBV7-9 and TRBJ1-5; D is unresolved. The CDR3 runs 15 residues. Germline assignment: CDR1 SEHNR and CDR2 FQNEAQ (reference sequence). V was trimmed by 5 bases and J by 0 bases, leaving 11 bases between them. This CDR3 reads CASSPGQSSNQPQHF. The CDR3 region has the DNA TGTGCCAGCAGCCCGGGTCAGAGTAGCAATCAGCCCCAGCATTTT.

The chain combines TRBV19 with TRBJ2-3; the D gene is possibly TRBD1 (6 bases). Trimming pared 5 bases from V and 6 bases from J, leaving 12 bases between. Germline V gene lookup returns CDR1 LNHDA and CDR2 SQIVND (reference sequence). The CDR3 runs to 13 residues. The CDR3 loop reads CASSSGHGDTQYF. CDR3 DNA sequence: TGTGCCAGTAGTTCGGGACATGGGGATACGCAGTATTTT. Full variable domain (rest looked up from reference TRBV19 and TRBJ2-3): DGGITQSPKYLFRKEGQNVTLSCEQNLNHDAMYWYRQDPGQGLRLIYYSQIVNDFQKGDIAEGYSVSREKKESFPLTVTSAQKNPTAFYLCASSSGHGDTQYFGPGTRLTVL.